This TCR beta chain was documented in a study of cytomegalovirus exposure and HLA in healthy donors. To note about this clone: The antigen remains undetermined. Other DNA sequences of this sample code for an identical CDR3.

Donors came from a validation cohort of some 130 subjects, distinct from the first 666-subject cohort. Sequencing was performed with immunoSEQ multiplex PCR; in TCRdb, only in-frame clones are kept and a portion is missing. The data show tens of thousands of clones, just under 95% seen once. Study findings and constraints: As was reported, the classifier diagnosed cytomegalovirus status with high specificity and sensitivity. Clusters of TCRs from the first cohort tended to co-occur in the roughly 120 validation repertoires (as a later analysis found).

CDR3 length: 12 residues. Trimming removed 6 bases from V and 1 base from J, with 9 bases in between. Germline CDR1 is SQVTM and CDR2 is ANQGSEA. The TCR comes from a woman between 18 and 29 years old in good health and CMV-seropositive. The sequenced sample consisted of PBMCs. V gene TRBV29-1 combines with J gene TRBJ1-1, with a tentative D call TRBD1 (6 bases). CDR3 sequence: CSVSTGNTEAFF. CDR3 bases: TGCAGCGTCTCGACAGGGAACACTGAAGCTTTCTTT.